The rows below give T cell receptor beta chains drawn from one sample of a study of cytomegalovirus exposure and HLA in healthy donors. The assay was immunoSEQ multiplex PCR, and TCRdb's table has in-frame clones only and misses some. The sample yields over 110,000 clones, roughly 81% seen once. The sequenced sample consisted of PBMCs. The receptors were sampled from a woman aged 25 to 39 in good health and CMV-seronegative. Each CDR3 is given without its conserved first and last residue. D genes are given only for firm matches.

D | J | V | CDR3
TRBD2 | TRBJ2-2 | TRBV7-2 | ASSPGGGTGELF
TRBD2 | TRBJ2-7 | TRBV5-1 | ASRKRGGPSEQY
NA | TRBJ1-2 | TRBV28 | ASSLAEMDGYT
NA | TRBJ1-2 | TRBV6-5 | ASSRNRANYGYT
TRBD1 | TRBJ1-6 | TRBV5-4 | ASSLSQGAGNSPLH
NA | TRBJ1-2 | TRBV4-1 | ASSQVSGSYGYT
TRBD2 | TRBJ2-2 | TRBV4-1 | ASRIAGGTGELF
TRBD2 | TRBJ2-2 | TRBV9 | ASSVDWGGTGELF
TRBD1 | TRBJ1-4 | TRBV2 | ASRSVQGGSGEKLF
TRBD1 | TRBJ1-4 | TRBV7-2 | ASSLRSLRQGEEKLF
NA | TRBJ1-2 | TRBV11-1 | ASSLGADQNYGYT
NA | TRBJ1-1 | TRBV20-1 | SASGATEAF
NA | TRBJ1-1 | TRBV5-1 | ASMSGIKDLNTEAF
TRBD1 | TRBJ1-2 | TRBV27 | ASSSLTGLGGYT
TRBD2 | TRBJ2-2 | TRBV5-4 | ASSSGTRRTRADGELF
NA | TRBJ1-1 | TRBV2 | ASSSGRDTEAF
TRBD1 | TRBJ2-7 | TRBV27 | ASSLITADRASYEQY
NA | TRBJ1-5 | TRBV21-1 | ASSKGRGNQPQH
NA | TRBJ1-1 | TRBV6-5 | ASSFRFLGGTEAF
NA | TRBJ1-5 | TRBV9 | ASSVDSSQPQH
NA | TRBJ2-7 | TRBV11-2 | ASSPKGGTDSYEQY
NA | TRBJ2-3 | TRBV2 | ASSDTSFTDTQY
NA | TRBJ1-6 | TRBV6-1 | ASSEANRNSPLH
TRBD1 | TRBJ2-2 | TRBV10-3 | AISGQGSTGELF
NA | TRBJ2-7 | TRBV28 | ASSGGGGGNYEQY
TRBD1 | TRBJ1-5 | TRBV6-1 | ASSSGGRQPQH